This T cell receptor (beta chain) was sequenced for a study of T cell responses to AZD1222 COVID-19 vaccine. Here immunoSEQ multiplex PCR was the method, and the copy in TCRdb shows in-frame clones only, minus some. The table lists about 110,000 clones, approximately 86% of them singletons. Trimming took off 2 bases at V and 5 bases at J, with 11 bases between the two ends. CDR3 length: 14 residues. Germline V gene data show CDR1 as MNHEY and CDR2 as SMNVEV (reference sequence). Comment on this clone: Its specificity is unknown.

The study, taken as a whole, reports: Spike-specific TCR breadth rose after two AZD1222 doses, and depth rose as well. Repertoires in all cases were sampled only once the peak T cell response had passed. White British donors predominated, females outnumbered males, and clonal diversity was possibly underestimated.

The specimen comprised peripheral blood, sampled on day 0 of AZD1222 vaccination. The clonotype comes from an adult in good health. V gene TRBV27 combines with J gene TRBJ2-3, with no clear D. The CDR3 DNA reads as TGTGCCAGCAGTTTAGTGTTTCGGGTAGATACGCAGTATTTT. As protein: CASSLVFRVDTQYF.